These 13 T cell receptor beta chains were sequenced from one sample in a study of identifying expanded T cells in peripheral blood (dated by TCRdb to the late 2010s). The method behind the library was the immunoSEQ multiplex PCR assay. The immuneACCESS repertoire file appears here via TCRdb, limited to in-frame rearrangements. These files lack a portion of the clones; in checked studies, under half of the deficit traces to unresolved V genes, and the cause of the others is not known. The sample contains 100,000 to 150,000 clones, 70% to 90% of them found a single time. The ten largest clones add up to 8.4% of the sample. Material: blood. All receptors come from a person between 18 and 70 years old in good health.

The chain employs TRBV5-4 and TRBJ2-1, with D possibly matching TRBD1 (5 bases). This CDR3 is 17 amino acids long. Germline CDR1 reads SGHNT; CDR2 reads YYREEE (reference sequence). With 4 bases removed from V and 3 bases from J, the gap between germline ends came to 20 bases. The CDR3 coding sequence is TGTGCCAGCAGCACGGTAGGGGCCTCAAACTACTACAATGAGCAGTTCTTC. Its protein is CASSTVGASNYYNEQFF. Drawing the rest from reference TRBV5-4 and TRBJ2-1, the complete variable domain is ETGVTQSPTHLIKTRGQQVTLRCSSQSGHNTVSWYQQALGQGPQFIFQYYREEENGRGNFPPRFSGLQFPNYSSELNVNALELDDSALYLCASSTVGASNYYNEQFFGPGTRLTVL.

The chain links TRBV9 to TRBJ1-4; maybe TRBD1 (6 bases). The CDR3 totals 15 residues. V dropped 3 bases and J dropped 0 bases, with 9 bases sitting between them. Germline V gene lookup returns CDR1 SGDLS and CDR2 YYNGEE. The CDR3 protein is CASSARTATNEKLFF. The CDR3 DNA reads as TGTGCCAGCAGCGCGCGGACAGCAACTAATGAAAAACTGTTTTTT.

The V gene is TRBV5-1, the J gene TRBJ2-7; possible D gene TRBD2, 6 bases. Germline CDR1 reads SGHRS; CDR2 reads YFSETQ. The CDR3 runs 14 residues. V shed 4 bases and J shed 2 bases, with 13 bases lying between them. CDR3 coding DNA: TGCGCCAGCAGCCCGAAGCGGGCGGCCTACGAGCAGTACTTC. It encodes CASSPKRAAYEQYF.

V and J are TRBV28 and TRBJ1-2; no reliable D call. The germline V gene has CDR1 MDHEN and CDR2 SYDVKM. This CDR3 comprises 12 residues. V lost 0 bases and J lost 6, with 5 bases in between. The CDR3 reads CASSLWGNGYTF. In nucleotides, the CDR3 is TGTGCCAGCAGTTTATGGGGGAATGGCTACACCTTC.

V is TRBV7-3 and J is TRBJ2-3; no clear D. Germline CDR1 and CDR2: SGHTA and FQGTGA. The V gene lost 1 base and the J gene lost 1 base, with 6 bases spanning the gap. The CDR3 loop spans 14 amino acids. The CDR3 loop reads CASSLSFGTDTQYF. CDR3 sequence (DNA): TGTGCCAGCAGCTTAAGCTTTGGCACAGATACGCAGTATTTT.

The rearrangement joins TRBV28 to TRBJ2-7; 8 positions match TRBD1. Looked up from germline, CDR1 is MDHEN and CDR2 is SYDVKM. V lost 7 bases and J lost 4; bases outside the gene matches: 6. The CDR3 is 13 residues long. The DNA of the CDR3 is TGTGCCAGCATCCCGGACAGGGCTTACGAGCAGTACTTC. Its protein product is CASIPDRAYEQYF. Supplemented by reference TRBV28 and TRBJ2-7, the full variable domain reads DVKVTQSSRYLVKRTGEKVFLECVQDMDHENMFWYRQDPGLGLRLIYFSYDVKMKEKGDIPEGYSVSREKKERFSLILESASTNQTSMYLCASIPDRAYEQYFGPGTRLTVT.

This chain joins TRBV9 and TRBJ2-1, with 9 positions matching TRBD2. Germline V gene sequence: CDR1 SGDLS, CDR2 YYNGEE. The V gene end was trimmed by 1 base and the J gene end by 2 bases; junction bases not matched to a gene: 4. The CDR3 totals 16 residues. CDR3 in amino acids: CASSVLAGTTYNEQFF. In nucleotides, the CDR3 is TGTGCCAGCAGCGTACTAGCGGGGACGACCTACAATGAGCAGTTCTTC.

This rearrangement joins TRBV5-1 to TRBJ2-2; D is possibly TRBD2 (5 bases). The CDR3 sequence is 15 residues long. Germline CDR1 reads SGHRS; CDR2 reads YFSETQ. Trimming shortened V by 3 bases and J by 5 bases, and 14 bases separated the two germline ends. The CDR3 sequence: CASSSYGSGTGELFF. The DNA for the CDR3 is TGCGCCAGCAGCTCTTATGGTTCGGGGACCGGGGAGCTGTTTTTT.

J is TRBJ2-7 and V is TRBV19; 9 positions agree with TRBD1. Germline CDR1 reads LNHDA; CDR2 reads SQIVND (reference sequence). V gave up 5 bases and J gave up 2 bases; unmatched junction bases: 4. The CDR3 runs to 14 residues. DNA of the CDR3: TGTGCCAGTAGTGCACGACAGGGGGCCTACGAGCAGTACTTC. It specifies CASSARQGAYEQYF.

The chain has TRBV10-1 and TRBJ1-1, with D possibly matching TRBD1 (6 bases). CDR3 length equals 14 residues. V gave up 2 bases and J gave up 7 bases, with 14 bases separating them. Germline-derived CDR1 and CDR2 are WNHNN and SYGVQD (reference sequence). Written as DNA, the CDR3 is TGCGCCAGCAGTGAGGGGCAGGGGCGGGGTGAAGCTTTCTTT. Protein sequence: CASSEGQGRGEAFF.

The CDR3 DNA reads as TGTGCCAGCCTATTTCTGAGCACTGAAGCTTTCTTT. Translated, it gives CASLFLSTEAFF. V gene TRBV2 combines with J gene TRBJ1-1; D call uncertain. V lost 8 bases, J lost 4 bases, and 11 bases lay in between. Germline V gene sequence: CDR1 SNHLY, CDR2 FYNNEI. This CDR3 spans 12 amino acids.

This rearrangement joins TRBV6-5 to TRBJ1-2; D unresolved. The V gene's germline CDR1 is MNHEY and CDR2 SVGAGI. V was pared by 2 bases and J by 1 base, with 8 bases between. The CDR3 spans 14 residues. The CDR3 reads CASSYRPDNYGYTF. The CDR3 region has the DNA TGTGCCAGCAGTTACCGCCCAGATAACTATGGCTACACCTTC.

V gene TRBV19 combines with J gene TRBJ1-5; D is perhaps TRBD1 (6 bases). The CDR3 runs 15 residues. Germline V lookup: CDR1 LNHDA, CDR2 SQIVND (reference sequence). V lost 1 base, J lost 6 bases, and 13 bases lay in between. CDR3 amino acids: CASSIGWGRRQPQHF. CDR3 DNA sequence: TGTGCCAGTAGTATAGGCTGGGGGCGACGTCAGCCCCAGCATTTT.